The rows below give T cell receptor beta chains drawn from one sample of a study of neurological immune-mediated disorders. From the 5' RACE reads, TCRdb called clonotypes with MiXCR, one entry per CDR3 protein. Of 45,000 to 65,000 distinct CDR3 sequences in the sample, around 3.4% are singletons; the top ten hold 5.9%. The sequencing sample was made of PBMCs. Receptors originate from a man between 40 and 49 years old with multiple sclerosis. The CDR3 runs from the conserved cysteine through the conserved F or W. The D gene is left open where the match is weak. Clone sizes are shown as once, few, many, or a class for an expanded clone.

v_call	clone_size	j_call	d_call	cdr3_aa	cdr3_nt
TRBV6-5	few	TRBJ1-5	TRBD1	CASSRTGFGQPQNF	TGTGCCAGCAGCCGGACAGGGTTCGGACAGCCCCAGAATTTT
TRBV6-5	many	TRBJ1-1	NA	CASSPLQISQVLFF	TGTGCCAGCAGTCCCCTACAAATCTCACAGGTTCTCTTCTTT
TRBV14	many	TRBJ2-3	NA	CASSRRQKSTDTQYF	TGTGCCAGCAGCCGCCGACAGAAGAGCACAGATACGCAGTATTTT
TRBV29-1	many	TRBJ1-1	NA	CSVLGNVVEAFF	TGCAGCGTACTAGGCAACGTGGTTGAAGCTTTCTTT
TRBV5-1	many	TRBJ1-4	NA	CASSLESGAGEKLFF	TGCGCCAGCAGCTTGGAATCAGGGGCGGGTGAAAAACTGTTTTTT
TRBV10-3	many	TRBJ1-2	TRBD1	CAISGGGDRYGYTF	TGTGCCATCAGTGGAGGGGGCGACAGATATGGCTACACCTTC
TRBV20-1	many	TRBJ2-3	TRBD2	CSASGTSGDTDTQYF	TGCAGTGCTAGCGGAACTAGCGGGGACACAGATACGCAGTATTTT
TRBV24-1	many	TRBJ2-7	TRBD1	CATSGIQGARYEQYF	TGTGCCACCAGTGGAATACAGGGGGCGCGGTACGAGCAGTACTTC
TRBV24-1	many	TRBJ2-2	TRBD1	CATSDAGQGNNGELFF	TGTGCCACCAGTGATGCGGGACAGGGGAACAACGGGGAGCTGTTTTTT
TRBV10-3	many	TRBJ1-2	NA	CAISAGEMYTF	TGTGCCATCAGTGCCGGGGAGATGTACACCTTC